These 26 T cell receptor beta chains came from one sample sequenced in a study of PD-1 blockade in classical Hodgkin lymphoma. TCRdb's table, derived via immunoSEQ multiplex PCR, lists solely in-frame clones and lacks some. The sample carries about 94,000 clones, 85% to 90% recorded once. All patients relapsed after autologous stem cell transplantation, and brentuximab vedotin exposure varied. The sample in question was peripheral blood mononuclear cells (PBMCs), obtained before the second cycle of nivolumab. The receptors stem from a human donor with classical Hodgkin lymphoma.

The rearrangement uses TRBV28 and TRBJ2-1; either TRBD1 or TRBD2 may supply D (5 bases each). V shed 4 bases and J shed 1 base, with 17 bases lying between them. From germline, CDR1 is MDHEN and CDR2 SYDVKM. CDR3 size: 17 residues. The CDR3: CASSSFGARGSYNEQFF. CDR3 DNA sequence: TGTGCCAGCAGTTCGTTCGGGGCTCGAGGTTCCTACAATGAGCAGTTCTTC.

The rearrangement links TRBV11-2 to TRBJ1-2; D gene unclear. The V and J ends lost 4 bases and 3 bases respectively, with 15 bases between them. Germline V gene lookup returns CDR1 SGHAT and CDR2 FQNNGV. This CDR3 comprises 15 residues. The CDR3 coding sequence is TGTGCCAGCAGCTCTCCCCCCCGGAGCCACTATGGCTACACCTTC. Protein: CASSSPPRSHYGYTF.

V is TRBV28 and J is TRBJ2-3; no clear D. Trimming shortened V by 1 base and J by 0 bases, and 8 bases separated the two germline ends. Germline CDR1 is MDHEN and CDR2 is SYDVKM. The CDR3 covers 15 residues. The chain's CDR3 is CASSLSLGSTDTQYF. CDR3 nucleotides: TGTGCCAGCAGTTTATCCCTAGGGAGCACAGATACGCAGTATTTT.

This rearrangement joins TRBV6-1 to TRBJ2-7; D unresolved. The germline V and J ends were trimmed by 2 bases and 3 bases, with 14 bases remaining between them. From germline, CDR1 is MNHNS and CDR2 SASEGT. CDR3 length: 15 amino acids. The CDR3 spells CASSEYAAAGYEQYF. The CDR3 nucleotides are TGTGCCAGCAGTGAATACGCGGCGGCAGGCTACGAGCAGTACTTC.

The rearrangement uses TRBV6-5 and TRBJ2-3; D is uncertain. Germline V gene lookup returns CDR1 MNHEY and CDR2 SVGAGI. Trimming took off 0 bases at V and 2 bases at J, with 6 bases between the two ends. The CDR3 consists of 14 residues. The CDR3 protein is CASSYSGHTDTQYF. The CDR3 DNA follows: TGTGCCAGCAGTTACTCTGGCCACACAGATACGCAGTATTTT.

This rearrangement joins TRBV5-1 to TRBJ2-1, with 13 bases lining up with TRBD2. Germline V lookup: CDR1 SGHRS, CDR2 YFSETQ. CDR3 length: 17 amino acids. The ends lost 3 bases at V and 6 bases at J; junction bases unmatched: 9. This chain's CDR3 is CASSYMTSGRWGNEQFF. In DNA form, the CDR3 reads TGCGCCAGCAGCTACATGACTAGCGGGAGGTGGGGCAATGAGCAGTTCTTC.

Here the CDR3 reads CASNPAGGQETQYF. For the CDR3, the DNA is TGTGCCAGCAATCCAGCGGGGGGACAAGAGACCCAGTACTTC. This chain connects TRBV6-5 to TRBJ2-5; 9 bases are shared with TRBD2. Germline CDR1 reads MNHEY; CDR2 reads SVGAGI. Germline trimming cut 7 bases from V and 2 bases from J; bases unmatched to any gene: 5. There are 14 residues in the CDR3.

The chain carries TRBV4-1 and TRBJ2-1, with 7 bases lining up with TRBD2. CDR3 length equals 15 residues. V shed 2 bases and J 4 bases; nucleotides not matched to a gene: 5. Germline values: CDR1 MGHRA, CDR2 YSYEKL. Written as DNA, the CDR3 is TGCGCCAGCAGCCAACTGCGGGAGTGGTACAATGAGCAGTTCTTC. It specifies CASSQLREWYNEQFF.

V gene TRBV7-8 combines with J gene TRBJ2-2, with 9 bases aligning to TRBD2. Germline V gives CDR1 SGHVS, CDR2 FQNEAQ. The CDR3 spans 16 residues. V shed 5 bases and J 1 base; nucleotides not matched to a gene: 5. CDR3 coding DNA: TGTGCCAGCAGCGTAAGGACTAGCGTGAACACCGGGGAGCTGTTTTTT. This codes for CASSVRTSVNTGELFF. Full variable domain (outside the CDR3, taken from reference TRBV7-8 and TRBJ2-2): GAGVSQSPRYKVAKRGQDVALRCDPISGHVSLFWYQQALGQGPEFLTYFQNEAQLDKSGLPSDRFFAERPEGSVSTLKIQRTQQEDSAVYLCASSVRTSVNTGELFFGEGSRLTVL.

This chain joins TRBV27 and TRBJ2-1, with unresolved D. V was pared by 4 bases and J by 6 bases, with 19 bases between. The CDR3 is 16 residues long. CDR1 is MNHEY and CDR2 is SMNVEV in the germline V gene (reference sequence). In nucleotides, the CDR3 is TGTGCCAGCAGTTCCGTTGCGATACCAGCACTCAATGAGCAGTTCTTC. It specifies CASSSVAIPALNEQFF.

This clone has just one count. V gene TRBV28 combines with J gene TRBJ2-7; 14 positions agree with TRBD2. The ends lost 6 bases at V and 4 bases at J; junction bases unmatched: 5. This CDR3 has 15 amino acids. Germline V gives CDR1 MDHEN, CDR2 SYDVKM. The CDR3 reads CASRMTSGRVYEQYF. CDR3 nucleotide sequence: TGTGCCAGCAGGATGACTAGCGGGAGGGTATACGAGCAGTACTTC. The entire variable domain, with the rest obtained from reference TRBV28 and TRBJ2-7, is as follows: DVKVTQSSRYLVKRTGEKVFLECVQDMDHENMFWYRQDPGLGLRLIYFSYDVKMKEKGDIPEGYSVSREKKERFSLILESASTNQTSMYLCASRMTSGRVYEQYFGPGTRLTVT.

The V call is TRBV11-2, the J call TRBJ2-2; 12 bases match TRBD2. The CDR3 extends over 15 amino acids. The ends lost 3 bases at V and 6 bases at J; junction bases unmatched: 2. The germline CDR1 and CDR2 sequences are SGHAT and FQNNGV. The chain's CDR3 is CASSLTSGGAGELFF. In nucleotides, the CDR3 is TGTGCCAGCAGCTTGACTAGCGGGGGCGCCGGGGAGCTGTTTTTT.

This chain joins TRBV5-4 and TRBJ2-1; 8 bases fit TRBD2. This CDR3 is built from 15 residues. Trimming at V came to 2 bases and at J to 2 bases, leaving 3 bases not matched to a gene. Germline V gene data show CDR1 as SGHNT and CDR2 as YYREEE (reference sequence). The CDR3 loop reads CASSLLTSAYNEQFF. For the CDR3, the DNA is TGTGCCAGCAGCTTACTGACTAGCGCCTACAATGAGCAGTTCTTC.

This clone appeared once. J is TRBJ2-2 and V is TRBV4-1, with a possible D match to TRBD2 (5 bases). The CDR3 loop spans 16 amino acids. Germline CDR1 reads MGHRA; CDR2 reads YSYEKL. V was trimmed by 1 base and J by 2 bases, leaving 11 bases between them. Here the CDR3 reads CASSQGGRLNTGELFF. The CDR3 DNA follows: TGCGCCAGCAGCCAAGGAGGGAGACTAAACACCGGGGAGCTGTTTTTT.

V gene TRBV4-2 combines with J gene TRBJ2-3, with D possibly matching TRBD2 (5 bases). Germline V gene lookup returns CDR1 LGHNA and CDR2 YNFKEQ. The CDR3 is 17 amino acids. V gave up 0 bases and J gave up 0 bases, with 13 bases separating them. The CDR3: CASSQEGRRPSTDTQYF. The CDR3 DNA is TGTGCCAGCAGCCAAGAAGGGAGACGGCCTAGCACAGATACGCAGTATTTT.

Comment on this clone: One end of the junction does not line up with germline, which may come from a read error. The rearrangement links TRBV29-1 to TRBJ1-1; D uncertain. This CDR3 comprises 14 residues. The V gene's germline CDR1 is SQVTM and CDR2 ANQGSEA. CDR3 nucleotide sequence: TGCAGCGTCCGGGGTGCGGGGATGAAAACTGAAGCTTTCTTT. Protein sequence: CSVRGAGMKTEAFF.

The chain joins TRBV7-9 to TRBJ2-3; maybe TRBD1 (5 bases). Per the germline V gene, CDR1 is SEHNR and CDR2 is FQNEAQ (reference sequence). This CDR3 comprises 14 residues. V was shortened by 1 base and J by 2 bases, with 7 bases between the two germline ends. For the CDR3, the DNA is TGTGCCAGCAGCTTAGTCAGGGTCACAGATACGCAGTATTTT. Translating it yields CASSLVRVTDTQYF.

The J gene is TRBJ1-4, the V gene TRBV28; tentatively, D is TRBD1 (5 bases). The CDR3 is 16 residues long. V was cut by 7 bases and J by 7 bases, with 22 bases left in between. In germline, CDR1 is MDHEN, CDR2 SYDVKM. In DNA, the CDR3 is TGTGCCAGCAATACGGTAGGGGAGGAGTTCGGTGAAAAACTGTTTTTT. Translation: CASNTVGEEFGEKLFF.

V and J are TRBV15 and TRBJ1-5, with D hard to call. Germline V CDR1 and CDR2: LNHNV, YYDKDF (reference sequence). The CDR3 spans 16 residues. Trimming removed 0 bases from V and 3 bases from J, with 12 bases in between. The CDR3 DNA sequence: TGTGCCACCAGCAGAGATCAGCGGGTCAACAATCAGCCCCAGCATTTT. Translated, it gives CATSRDQRVNNQPQHF. Looking up the rest from reference TRBV15 and TRBJ1-5 gives the full variable domain: DAMVIQNPRYQVTQFGKPVTLSCSQTLNHNVMYWYQQKSSQAPKLLFHYYDKDFNNEADTPDNFQSRRPNTSFCFLDIRSPGLGDTAMYLCATSRDQRVNNQPQHFGDGTRLSIL.

The chain is built from TRBV5-5 and TRBJ1-1, with 7 bases lining up with TRBD1. This CDR3 contains 15 residues. Per the germline V gene, CDR1 is SGHKS and CDR2 is YYEKEE (reference sequence). The J segment lost 0 bases and the V segment lost 4 bases, leaving 6 bases of the junction unmatched. The CDR3 loop reads CASSRPQGMNTEAFF. Written as DNA, the CDR3 is TGTGCCAGCAGCCGCCCACAGGGGATGAACACTGAAGCTTTCTTT.

The J gene is TRBJ2-7, the V gene TRBV5-1; TRBD1 aligns across 7 bases. With 4 bases clipped from V and 5 bases from J, the junction kept 9 bases outside the gene matches. The V gene's germline CDR1 is SGHRS and CDR2 YFSETQ. The CDR3 loop spans 14 amino acids. The CDR3, as DNA: TGCGCCAGCAGCCCCCTACAGGGGTCCCACGAGCAGTACTTC. Translated, it gives CASSPLQGSHEQYF.

The chain recombines TRBV9 with TRBJ1-1; the D gene is possibly TRBD1 (5 bases). Germline V gene lookup returns CDR1 SGDLS and CDR2 YYNGEE. The V and J ends lost 4 bases and 2 bases respectively, with 15 bases between them. There are 15 residues in the CDR3. The CDR3 spells CASSSQGRPNTEAFF. The CDR3 DNA reads TGTGCCAGCAGCTCCCAGGGCCGCCCTAACACTGAAGCTTTCTTT.

The chain recombines TRBV7-8 with TRBJ2-3, with 9 bases lining up with TRBD1. Germline loops: CDR1 SGHVS, CDR2 FQNEAQ. This CDR3 has 13 amino acids. Losses at the gene ends were 7 bases for V and 14 bases for J; bases not matched to a gene: 13. CDR3 in DNA: TGTGCCAGCATCCATCGCCCCGGGACAGGGTGGTATTTT. This encodes CASIHRPGTGWYF.

This clone has only one observation. V and J are TRBV5-1 and TRBJ1-1; D ambiguous. The CDR3 has 12 amino acids. Trimming took off 2 bases at V and 7 bases at J, with 9 bases between the two ends. Looked up from germline, CDR1 is SGHRS and CDR2 is YFSETQ. For the CDR3, the DNA is TGCGCCAGCAGCTTAGAGCGGGGTGAAGCTTTCTTT. Translating gives CASSLERGEAFF.

The rearrangement joins TRBV28 to TRBJ2-3, with 10 bases aligning to TRBD2. CDR3 size: 14 residues. With 8 bases clipped from V and 8 bases from J, the junction kept 10 bases outside the gene matches. Germline V lookup: CDR1 MDHEN, CDR2 SYDVKM. CDR3 nucleotide sequence: TGTGCCAGCGGGGCCAGCGGGGGGGCCATTACGCAGTATTTT. The encoded protein is CASGASGGAITQYF.

V and J are TRBV18 and TRBJ1-5, with D hard to call. The CDR3 loop spans 13 amino acids. V lost 3 bases, J lost 4 bases, and 7 bases lay in between. Germline CDR1 is KGHSH and CDR2 is LQKENI. The CDR3 DNA is TGTGCCAGCTCACCGGGAGCGAATCAGCCCCAGCATTTT. Amino acid sequence: CASSPGANQPQHF.